Shown below are 11 T cell receptor beta chains from a single sample sequenced in a study of post-analysis software for immune sequencing data. These receptors are not linked to any known antigen. The TCR beta cDNA libraries contained unique molecular identifiers. TCRdb passed the PCR reads through MiXCR, listing each CDR3 protein once. The sample yields 820,000 or so distinct CDR3 sequences, roughly 50% seen once. Study-level results: Patients used about 5 TRBV segments, including TRBV5-6, TRBV5-1 and TRBV20-1, more often than controls.

The source material was blood. The receptors derive from a girl aged 10 to 17 with multiple sclerosis.

Of note for this clonotype: A much larger clonotype is one base distant, so this may be a read error. This chain connects TRBV7-3 to TRBJ2-1, with TRBD2 matching 8 bases. The V gene end was trimmed by 3 bases and the J gene end by 0 bases; junction bases not matched to a gene: 1. This CDR3 is built from 15 residues. CDR1 is SGHTA and CDR2 is FQGTGA in the germline V gene. CDR3 coding DNA: TGTGCCAGCAGCTTTAGCGGGAACTCCTACAATGAGCAGTTCTTC. Protein sequence: CASSFSGNSYNEQFF.

The DNA for the CDR3 is TGCAGTGCTAGAGATGGCGGGGCTAGCGGGAGGGTTTACAATGAGCAGTTCTTC. This translates into CSARDGGASGRVYNEQFF. The gene calls are TRBV20-1 and TRBJ2-1, with 12 positions matching TRBD2. The CDR3 length is 18 residues. CDR1 is DFQATT and CDR2 is SNEGSKA in the germline V gene (reference sequence). The V segment lost 0 bases and the J segment 4 bases; nucleotides outside the gene matches: 10.

The V call is TRBV28, the J call TRBJ2-1, with D tentatively TRBD1 (6 bases). V lost 6 bases to trimming and J lost 2 bases, with 14 bases between them. The CDR3 contains 15 residues. In germline, CDR1 is MDHEN, CDR2 SYDVKM. The CDR3: CASSLGGPTYNEQFF. The CDR3 nucleotides read TGTGCCAGCAGCCTAGGGGGACCGACCTACAATGAGCAGTTCTTC.

J is TRBJ2-7 and V is TRBV10-3; D remains ambiguous. V was clipped by 2 bases and J by 4 bases, with 6 bases between them. This CDR3 is 12 amino acids long. Germline assignment: CDR1 ENHRY and CDR2 SYGVKD. The CDR3 region is CAISEAAYEQYF. The CDR3 DNA is TGTGCCATCAGTGAGGCCGCGTACGAGCAGTACTTC.

The CDR3 DNA reads TGCAGCGTTGCCGACGCGAACACCGGGGAGCTGTTTTTT. It specifies CSVADANTGELFF. The chain recombines TRBV29-1 with TRBJ2-2, with D uncertain. Between the trimmed V and J ends, which lost 4 bases and 0 bases, there was a span of 6 bases. The CDR3 is 13 residues long. CDR1 is SQVTM, CDR2 ANQGSEA, per germline.

The CDR3, as DNA: TGTGCCATCAGTGAGTTCGGGGGACTAGCGGATTACAATGAGCAGTTCTTC. Its translation is CAISEFGGLADYNEQFF. This sequence joins TRBV10-3 and TRBJ2-1; 11 bases are a match to TRBD2. J gave up 4 bases and V 1 base, and 6 bases lay outside the gene matches. This CDR3 is 17 amino acids long. From germline, CDR1 is ENHRY and CDR2 SYGVKD.

The sample holds one count of this clonotype. The chain has TRBV27 and TRBJ2-3, with TRBD1 as a possible D gene (5 bases). CDR1 MNHEY and CDR2 SMNVEV come from the germline V gene (reference sequence). This CDR3 is built from 15 residues. Trimming shortened V by 3 bases and J by 6 bases, and 16 bases separated the two germline ends. The CDR3 region is CASSLDAGNGDTQYF. CDR3 sequence (DNA): TGTGCCAGCAGTTTGGATGCAGGGAATGGGGATACGCAGTATTTT.

The chain has TRBV5-1 and TRBJ1-1; 10 bases are shared with TRBD1. Looked up from germline, CDR1 is SGHRS and CDR2 is YFSETQ. The V segment lost 4 bases and the J segment 7 bases; nucleotides outside the gene matches: 4. The CDR3 runs to 13 residues. DNA of the CDR3: TGCGCCAGCAGCCCAGGGACAGGGGTTGAAGCTTTCTTT. It yields the protein CASSPGTGVEAFF. Full variable domain (remainder filled in from reference TRBV5-1 and TRBJ1-1): KAGVTQTPRYLIKTRGQQVTLSCSPISGHRSVSWYQQTPGQGLQFLFEYFSETQRNKGNFPGRFSGRQFSNSRSEMNVSTLELGDSALYLCASSPGTGVEAFFGQGTRLTVV.

The chain has TRBV20-1 and TRBJ2-3; a weak D match, TRBD1 (5 bases). The V and J ends lost 0 bases and 6 bases respectively, with 13 bases between them. This CDR3 has 14 residues. The V gene's germline CDR1 is DFQATT and CDR2 SNEGSKA (reference sequence). CDR3 in DNA: TGCAGTGCTAGAGATTACAGGATCTACGATACGCAGTATTTT. It encodes CSARDYRIYDTQYF.

The CDR3 here is CASSQDRLSGDEQFF. For the CDR3, the DNA is TGCGCCAGCAGCCAAGATCGTTTGTCGGGGGATGAGCAGTTCTTC. J is TRBJ2-1 and V is TRBV4-1; weak D call: TRBD2 (6 bases). The CDR3 length is 15 residues. Per the germline V gene, CDR1 is MGHRA and CDR2 is YSYEKL. Trimming took 0 bases from V and 8 from J, leaving 14 bases between them.

The rearrangement uses TRBV2 and TRBJ2-1; D possibly matches TRBD1 or TRBD2 (5 bases each). V was cut by 10 bases and J by 6 bases, with 22 bases left in between. CDR1 and CDR2 (germline): SNHLY, FYNNEI. The CDR3 runs 15 residues. As DNA, the CDR3 is TGTGCCACCTCAATCCGGGGCCGTGGGGCCAATGAGCAGTTCTTC. Translating gives CATSIRGRGANEQFF.